The entry that follows covers one T cell receptor beta chain sequence. Its antigen is unidentified. A 5'RACE reaction primed in the constant segment made cDNA libraries of TCR alpha and TCR beta, and these carried sample barcodes and UMIs. TCRdb processed the 5' RACE reads anew with MiXCR; each CDR3 protein has one entry. There are over 500,000 distinct CDR3 sequences in the sample; roughly 17% occur only once, and roughly 8.2% lies in the top ten. The data belong to a study of T-cell memory formation after mild COVID-19. In the study overall: Largely donor-specific sequence clusters came from two donors. General study results and limits: CD4+ contracting clones were found mainly in CM and EM, and CD8+ ones in EMRA.

Sequenced: PBMCs or a T cell subset sorted from them (not recorded which). The TCR comes from an adult woman who had mild COVID-19 (a few samples of this study predate the infection). Cell type and time point are not known.

The CDR3 sequence is CSASPTGRTNSQPQHF. The DNA of the CDR3 is TGCAGTGCTAGCCCGACAGGGAGGACAAATAGTCAGCCCCAGCATTTT. The genes are TRBV20-1 and TRBJ1-5, with 7 bases aligning to TRBD1. V dropped 3 bases and J dropped 6; count of bases not matched to a gene: 14. The CDR3 runs to 16 residues. Germline V CDR1 and CDR2: DFQATT, SNEGSKA (reference sequence).